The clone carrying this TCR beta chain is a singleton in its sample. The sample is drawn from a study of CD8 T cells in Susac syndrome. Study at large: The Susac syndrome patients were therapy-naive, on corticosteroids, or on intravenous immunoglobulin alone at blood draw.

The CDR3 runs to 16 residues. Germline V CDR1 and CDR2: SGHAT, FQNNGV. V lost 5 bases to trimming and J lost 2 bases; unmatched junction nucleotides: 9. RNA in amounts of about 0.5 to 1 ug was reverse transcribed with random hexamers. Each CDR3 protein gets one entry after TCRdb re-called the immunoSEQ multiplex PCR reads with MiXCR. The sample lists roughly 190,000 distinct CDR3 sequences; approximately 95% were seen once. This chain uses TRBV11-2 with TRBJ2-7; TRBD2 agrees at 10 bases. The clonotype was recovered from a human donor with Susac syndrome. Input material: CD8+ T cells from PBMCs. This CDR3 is CASSPGLADPTYEQYF. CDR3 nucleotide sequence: TGTGCCAGCAGCCCTGGACTAGCGGACCCCACCTACGAGCAGTACTTC.